The 29 T cell receptor beta chains presented below share a single source sample, sequenced in a study of blood T cell repertoires in COVID-19. TCRdb keeps only in-frame clones here, not all; method: immunoSEQ multiplex PCR. The data contain about 140,000 clones, just over 85% of them seen just once; the ten biggest clones take up about 1.5%. The source material was peripheral blood. The origin of the receptors is a woman aged 55-70 years with acute or convalescent COVID-19.

The V and J genes are TRBV9 and TRBJ2-3, with 8 bases lining up with TRBD2. Germline V CDR1 and CDR2: SGDLS, YYNGEE. The CDR3 runs 16 residues. After removal of 0 bases from V and 0 bases from J, the junction contained 3 bases not matched to a gene. The CDR3 is CASSVGAGGSTDTQYF. The CDR3 bases are TGTGCCAGCAGCGTAGGGGCGGGGGGTAGCACAGATACGCAGTATTTT.

Only one count was recorded for this clone. This chain connects TRBV10-3 to TRBJ1-1; TRBD1 matches 11 bases. V shed 6 bases, J shed 1 base, and the junction held 7 bases outside the gene matches. Looked up from germline, CDR1 is ENHRY and CDR2 is SYGVKD. This CDR3 is 16 amino acids long. In DNA form, the CDR3 reads TGTGCCATCAGACCAGGACAGGGGGCTGGGAACACTGAAGCTTTCTTT. Translation gives CAIRPGQGAGNTEAFF.

The V and J genes are TRBV5-1 and TRBJ2-1; 8 bases are shared with TRBD2. The CDR3 covers 13 residues. The junction had 7 bases not matched to a gene; V was cut back by 7 bases and J by 7 bases. CDR1 is SGHRS, CDR2 YFSETQ, per germline. Here the CDR3 reads CASDDGGENEQFF. The CDR3 coding sequence is TGCGCCAGCGACGACGGGGGGGAGAATGAGCAGTTCTTC.

Here the CDR3 reads CASSTQTGTYEQYF. The CDR3 DNA reads as TGTGCCAGCAGCACTCAGACAGGGACCTACGAGCAGTACTTC. V and J are TRBV7-9 and TRBJ2-7; 7 nucleotides line up with TRBD1. V was clipped by 5 bases and J by 2 bases; unmatched bases: 6. The CDR3 runs to 14 residues. CDR1 and CDR2 from the germline V gene are SEHNR and FQNEAQ (reference sequence). Full variable domain (remainder filled in from reference TRBV7-9 and TRBJ2-7): DTGVSQNPRHKITKRGQNVTFRCDPISEHNRLYWYRQTLGQGPEFLTYFQNEAQLEKSRLLSDRFSAERPKGSFSTLEIQRTEQGDSAMYLCASSTQTGTYEQYFGPGTRLTVT.

The chain is built from TRBV5-6 and TRBJ1-1; tentative D call: TRBD1 (6 bases). CDR1 and CDR2 from the germline V gene are SGHDT and YYEEEE. Trimming took 0 bases from V and 7 from J, leaving 10 bases between them. The CDR3 spans 13 residues. CDR3: CASSLDRDSEAFF. The CDR3 DNA sequence: TGTGCCAGCAGCTTGGACAGGGATAGTGAAGCTTTCTTT.

The chain combines TRBV7-9 with TRBJ2-3; TRBD2 aligns across 8 bases. This CDR3 comprises 16 residues. Germline V gives CDR1 SEHNR, CDR2 FQNEAQ (reference sequence). J lost 3 bases, V lost 7 bases, and 12 bases had no gene match. CDR3 region: CASTLRPGLETDTQYF. For the CDR3, the DNA is TGTGCCAGCACCCTCCGCCCGGGACTAGAGACAGATACGCAGTATTTT.

The chain recombines TRBV11-2 with TRBJ1-2; the D is unclear. The V gene's germline CDR1 is SGHAT and CDR2 FQNNGV. The CDR3 runs to 12 residues. Trimming removed 5 bases from V and 5 bases from J, with 9 bases in between. CDR3 sequence (DNA): TGTGCCAGCAGCCGGGGATTGTATGGCTACACCTTC. Its translation: CASSRGLYGYTF. Based on the CDR3 plus reference TRBV11-2 and TRBJ1-2, the full variable domain is EAGVAQSPRYKIIEKRQSVAFWCNPISGHATLYWYQQILGQGPKLLIQFQNNGVVDDSQLPKDRFSAERLKGVDSTLKIQPAKLEDSAVYLCASSRGLYGYTFGSGTRLTVV.

This clone showed up just once. CDR3 DNA: TGTGCCAGCAGCCCGGGAAGCAATCAGCCCCAGCATTTT. Its protein is CASSPGSNQPQHF. The rearrangement uses TRBV5-6 and TRBJ1-5; D unclear. The CDR3 is made up of 13 amino acids. Germline CDR1 is SGHDT and CDR2 is YYEEEE. Trimming left V 4 bases short and J 1 base short, with 6 bases between.

This clone appeared a single time. The chain carries TRBV7-9 and TRBJ2-3; 8 nucleotides align to TRBD2. The V gene end was trimmed by 7 bases and the J gene end by 2 bases; junction bases not matched to a gene: 8. Germline V gene sequence: CDR1 SEHNR, CDR2 FQNEAQ (reference sequence). The CDR3 consists of 15 residues. The CDR3 DNA follows: TGTGCCAGCACTCCGCGGGGGGAAACCACAGATACGCAGTATTTT. As protein: CASTPRGETTDTQYF.

This clone was counted between two and nine times. This chain joins TRBV6-6 and TRBJ1-5, with 7 bases matching TRBD1. The CDR3 runs 15 residues. Germline CDR1 MNHNY, CDR2 SVGAGI (reference sequence). The junction had 6 bases not matched to a gene; V was cut back by 4 bases and J by 3 bases. The CDR3 DNA sequence: TGTGCCAGCAGTTTCGAGACAGGGCACAATCAGCCCCAGCATTTT. Translation: CASSFETGHNQPQHF.

The genes are TRBV3-1 (or the pseudogene TRBV3-2) and TRBJ1-4, with TRBD1 matching 8 bases. CDR3 length equals 18 residues. After removal of 0 bases from V and 1 base from J, the junction contained 7 bases not matched to a gene. Germline CDR1 and CDR2: LGHDT and YNNKEL (reference sequence). DNA of the CDR3: TGTGCCAGCAGCCAAGATGGGGGGACAGGCAGAACTAATGAAAAACTGTTTTTT. It yields the protein CASSQDGGTGRTNEKLFF.

The chain links TRBV3-1 (or the pseudogene TRBV3-2) to TRBJ1-4; no firm D call. There are 14 residues in the CDR3. Per the germline V gene, CDR1 is LGHDT and CDR2 is YNNKEL (reference sequence). V was cut by 1 base and J by 0 bases, with 3 bases left in between. CDR3 residues: CASSQGATNEKLFF. The CDR3 nucleotides are TGTGCCAGCAGCCAAGGAGCAACTAATGAAAAACTGTTTTTT.

The J gene is TRBJ2-3, the V gene TRBV5-4; the D gene is possibly TRBD2 (7 bases). This CDR3 region has 16 residues. V was cut by 4 bases and J by 0 bases, with 15 bases left in between. Germline assignment: CDR1 SGHNT and CDR2 YYREEE (reference sequence). DNA of the CDR3: TGTGCCAGCAGCCACTCGGCGGGGGCTAGCACAGATACGCAGTATTTT. Encoded protein: CASSHSAGASTDTQYF.

The chain uses TRBV7-6 and TRBJ2-1; 8 bases fit TRBD1. This CDR3 contains 16 residues. Germline CDR1 and CDR2: SGHVS and FNYEAQ. V lost 5 bases and J lost 1; bases outside the gene matches: 7. CDR3 in amino acids: CASSPSRTGSYNEQFF. In DNA, the CDR3 is TGTGCCAGCAGCCCTAGCCGGACAGGGTCCTACAATGAGCAGTTCTTC. The full variable domain, in which reference TRBV7-6 and TRBJ2-1 provide the parts outside the CDR3, is GAGVSQSPRYKVTKRGQDVALRCDPISGHVSLYWYRQALGQGPEFLTYFNYEAQQDKSGLPNDRFSAERPEGSISTLTIQRTEQRDSAMYRCASSPSRTGSYNEQFFGPGTRLTVL.

The rearrangement joins TRBV6-1 to TRBJ2-4; tentatively, D is TRBD2 (6 bases). This CDR3 has 18 residues. CDR1 MNHNS and CDR2 SASEGT come from the germline V gene. V lost 2 bases, J lost 3 bases, and 20 bases lay in between. The CDR3 region is CASSENWAGIGGKNIQYF. In DNA, the CDR3 is TGTGCCAGCAGTGAAAATTGGGCGGGGATCGGGGGCAAAAACATTCAGTACTTC.

The gene calls are TRBV7-2 and TRBJ2-2; 7 bases fit TRBD1. Per germline, CDR1 SGHTA and CDR2 FQGNSA. CDR3 length equals 14 residues. The V and J ends lost 5 bases and 6 bases, in that order; junction bases with no gene match: 6. The CDR3 reads CASSLNRGAGELFF. In DNA form, the CDR3 reads TGTGCCAGCAGCCTAAACAGGGGAGCCGGGGAGCTGTTTTTT. Variable domain in full (rest from reference TRBV7-2 and TRBJ2-2): GAGVSQSPSNKVTEKGKDVELRCDPISGHTALYWYRQSLGQGLEFLIYFQGNSAPDKSGLPSDRFSAERTGGSVSTLTIQRTQQEDSAVYLCASSLNRGAGELFFGEGSRLTVL.

This chain connects TRBV5-1 to TRBJ1-4, with TRBD1 matching 7 bases. The CDR3 totals 15 residues. Losses at the gene ends were 0 bases for V and 8 bases for J; bases not matched to a gene: 7. Germline V gene lookup returns CDR1 SGHRS and CDR2 YFSETQ. The CDR3 coding sequence is TGCGCCAGCAGCTTGGAGGGGGCCTTGGGAGAAAAACTGTTTTTT. Amino acid sequence: CASSLEGALGEKLFF. Full variable domain (remainder filled in from reference TRBV5-1 and TRBJ1-4): KAGVTQTPRYLIKTRGQQVTLSCSPISGHRSVSWYQQTPGQGLQFLFEYFSETQRNKGNFPGRFSGRQFSNSRSEMNVSTLELGDSALYLCASSLEGALGEKLFFGSGTQLSVL.

This clone was observed a few times. The chain is built from TRBV5-4 and TRBJ1-1, with D possibly TRBD1 on 6 matching bases. The CDR3 length is 14 residues. Germline V lookup: CDR1 SGHNT, CDR2 YYREEE (reference sequence). The V gene lost 4 bases and the J gene lost 10 bases, with 20 bases spanning the gap. CDR3: CASSLQGSQGGAFF. For the CDR3, the DNA is TGTGCCAGCAGCCTCCAGGGGTCCCAGGGTGGAGCTTTCTTT. Variable domain in full (rest from reference TRBV5-4 and TRBJ1-1): ETGVTQSPTHLIKTRGQQVTLRCSSQSGHNTVSWYQQALGQGPQFIFQYYREEENGRGNFPPRFSGLQFPNYSSELNVNALELDDSALYLCASSLQGSQGGAFFGQGTRLTVV.

The J gene is TRBJ1-1, the V gene TRBV10-3; perhaps TRBD1 as D (6 bases). Germline V gene sequence: CDR1 ENHRY, CDR2 SYGVKD. The ends were cut back, 0 bases at V and 1 base at J, with 21 bases in the middle. The CDR3 has 19 residues. CDR3 bases: TGTGCCATCAGTGAGTCGAGAGGACAGTCCTTGGCGGAGAACACTGAAGCTTTCTTT. It specifies CAISESRGQSLAENTEAFF.

V gene TRBV28 combines with J gene TRBJ1-2; D is uncertain. CDR3 length equals 13 residues. V lost 7 bases and J lost 6, with 15 bases in between. The V gene's germline CDR1 is MDHEN and CDR2 SYDVKM. The CDR3 loop reads CASTRGGRDGYTF. The CDR3 DNA sequence: TGTGCCAGCACTCGTGGAGGGAGGGATGGCTACACCTTC.

V gene TRBV7-2 combines with J gene TRBJ2-7; TRBD1 aligns across 7 bases. The junction had 14 bases not matched to a gene; V was cut back by 5 bases and J by 7 bases. The CDR3 runs 15 residues. Germline V gene lookup returns CDR1 SGHTA and CDR2 FQGNSA. This CDR3 is CASSKDRALSWEQYF. The CDR3, as DNA: TGTGCCAGCAGCAAAGACAGGGCTCTATCGTGGGAGCAGTACTTC.

V usage is TRBV28 and J usage is TRBJ1-2; 7 bases agree with TRBD1. Germline V gene sequence: CDR1 MDHEN, CDR2 SYDVKM. There are 13 residues in the CDR3. The V and J ends lost 6 bases and 6 bases, in that order; junction bases with no gene match: 7. The CDR3: CASSSDRMNGYTF. DNA of the CDR3: TGTGCCAGCAGCTCGGACAGGATGAATGGCTACACCTTC.

This clone is a singleton in its sample. The V gene is TRBV11-3, the J gene TRBJ2-5; D is ambiguous. This CDR3 region has 11 residues. Trimming cost V 4 bases and J 4 bases, with 4 bases left between them. Germline CDR1 reads SGHNT; CDR2 reads YENEEA. The CDR3 sequence is CASSSGETQYF. As DNA, the CDR3 is TGTGCCAGCAGCTCAGGAGAGACCCAGTACTTC. Combining the CDR3 with reference TRBV11-3 and TRBJ2-5 gives the whole variable domain EAGVVQSPRYKIIEKKQPVAFWCNPISGHNTLYWYLQNLGQGPELLIRYENEEAVDDSQLPKDRFSAERLKGVDSTLKIQPAELGDSAVYLCASSSGETQYFGPGTRLLVL.

V and J are TRBV7-9 and TRBJ2-7; 9 nucleotides align to TRBD1. The CDR3 covers 14 residues. Germline values: CDR1 SEHNR, CDR2 FQNEAQ (reference sequence). Trimming at V came to 4 bases and at J to 7 bases, leaving 8 bases not matched to a gene. Here the CDR3 reads CASSYRTGEGEQYF. Written as DNA, the CDR3 is TGTGCCAGCAGCTACCGGACAGGGGAGGGGGAGCAGTACTTC. The entire variable domain, with the rest obtained from reference TRBV7-9 and TRBJ2-7, is as follows: DTGVSQNPRHKITKRGQNVTFRCDPISEHNRLYWYRQTLGQGPEFLTYFQNEAQLEKSRLLSDRFSAERPKGSFSTLEIQRTEQGDSAMYLCASSYRTGEGEQYFGPGTRLTVT.

The chain carries TRBV11-2 and TRBJ1-4, with TRBD1 as a possible D gene (6 bases). The CDR3 totals 16 residues. CDR1 SGHAT and CDR2 FQNNGV come from the germline V gene. Trimming cost V 1 base and J 8 bases, with 17 bases left between them. In nucleotides, the CDR3 is TGTGCCAGCAGCTTAGTTAGTGTCAACGACAGGGAAAAACTGTTTTTT. Amino acids: CASSLVSVNDREKLFF.

CDR3 in amino acids: CASSQFTSGLNEQFF. CDR3 nucleotides: TGTGCCAGCAGCCAATTTACTAGCGGTCTCAATGAGCAGTTCTTC. The chain joins TRBV16 to TRBJ2-1, with 8 bases that match TRBD2. CDR1 and CDR2 (germline): KGHSY, FQNENV. With 1 base clipped from V and 6 bases from J, the junction kept 5 bases outside the gene matches. There are 15 residues in the CDR3.

J is TRBJ1-1 and V is TRBV7-2, with TRBD1 identical over 9 bases. The germline V gene encodes CDR1 SGHTA and CDR2 FQGNSA. J gave up 4 bases and V 6 bases, and 6 bases lay outside the gene matches. This CDR3 contains 14 residues. The CDR3 here is CASSTGTGSTEAFF. In DNA, the CDR3 is TGTGCCAGCAGTACCGGGACAGGGAGCACTGAAGCTTTCTTT. Based on the CDR3 plus reference TRBV7-2 and TRBJ1-1, the full variable domain is GAGVSQSPSNKVTEKGKDVELRCDPISGHTALYWYRQSLGQGLEFLIYFQGNSAPDKSGLPSDRFSAERTGGSVSTLTIQRTQQEDSAVYLCASSTGTGSTEAFFGQGTRLTVV.

The gene calls are TRBV7-2 and TRBJ2-7; the D gene is possibly TRBD2 (7 bases). This CDR3 region has 15 residues. Germline values: CDR1 SGHTA, CDR2 FQGNSA. Trimming left V 1 base short and J 1 base short, with 11 bases between. CDR3 in DNA: TGTGCCAGCAGCTTAGGGGGGGGCCTTTCCTACGAGCAGTACTTC. It encodes CASSLGGGLSYEQYF.

The rearrangement uses TRBV28 and TRBJ2-3, with 16 bases matching TRBD2. Germline-derived CDR1 and CDR2 are MDHEN and SYDVKM. With 5 bases clipped from V and 4 bases from J, the junction kept 9 bases outside the gene matches. This CDR3 is 18 amino acids long. The CDR3 loop reads CASSDPGLAGGRADTQYF. CDR3 nucleotide sequence: TGTGCCAGCAGTGATCCGGGACTAGCGGGGGGGCGGGCAGATACGCAGTATTTT.